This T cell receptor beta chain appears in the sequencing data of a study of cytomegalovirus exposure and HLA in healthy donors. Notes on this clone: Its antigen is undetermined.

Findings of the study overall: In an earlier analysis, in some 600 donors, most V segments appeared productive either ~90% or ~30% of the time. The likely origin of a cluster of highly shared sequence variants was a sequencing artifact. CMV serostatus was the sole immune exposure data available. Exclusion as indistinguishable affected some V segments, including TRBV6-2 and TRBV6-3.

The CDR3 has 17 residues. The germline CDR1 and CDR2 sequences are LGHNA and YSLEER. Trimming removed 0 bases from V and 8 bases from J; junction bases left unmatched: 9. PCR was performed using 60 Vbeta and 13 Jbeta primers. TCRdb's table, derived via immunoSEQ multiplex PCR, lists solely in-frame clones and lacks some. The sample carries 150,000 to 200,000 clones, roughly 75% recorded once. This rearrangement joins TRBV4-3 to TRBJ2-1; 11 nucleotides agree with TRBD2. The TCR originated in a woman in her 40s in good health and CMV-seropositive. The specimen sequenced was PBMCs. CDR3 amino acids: CASSQDSGRAWSHEQFF. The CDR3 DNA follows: TGCGCCAGCAGCCAAGATAGCGGGAGGGCCTGGTCCCATGAGCAGTTCTTC.